Listed below are T cell receptor beta chains from one sample, sequenced in a study of control samples from healthy donors and cancer patients. Clones were read by immunoSEQ multiplex PCR, and TCRdb kept only the in-frame ones, dropping some. This sample has 25,000 to 30,000 clones, with 75% to 85% found just once. The sample was PBMCs. These receptors all come from a woman in her sixties with head and neck cancer. Both conserved end residues are trimmed from each CDR3. The D gene is left open where the match is weak.

V gene,CDR3 length,J gene,D gene,CDR3 protein
TRBV20-1,15,TRBJ1-6,.,SASGFWAGAQGSPLH
TRBV12-3/TRBV12-4,10,TRBJ2-7,.,ASSFRRNEQY
TRBV2,10,TRBJ2-3,.,ASSEVWDTQY
TRBV15,13,TRBJ2-1,.,ATSRAREWGDEQF
TRBV19,15,TRBJ1-5,.,ASGASGGSSRNQPQH
TRBV3-1/TRBV3-2,14,TRBJ2-1,.,ASSQAADPTYNEQF
TRBV14,10,TRBJ1-1,.,ASSQDFTEAF
TRBV4-1,13,TRBJ2-7,TRBD1,ASSQDGGTAYEQY
TRBV2,13,TRBJ1-3,.,ASSGRAVPGNTIY
TRBV19,13,TRBJ2-1,TRBD1,ASSMDRSSYNEQF
TRBV12-5,10,TRBJ2-7,.,ASGIDRYEQY
TRBV10-1,10,TRBJ2-1,.,ASSGQYNEQF
TRBV5-1,13,TRBJ2-2,.,ASSIGTVYAGELF
TRBV7-9,12,TRBJ1-4,TRBD1,ASSRTGGNEKLF
TRBV2,13,TRBJ2-1,TRBD2,ASSSLAGGGNEQF
TRBV30,13,TRBJ2-1,TRBD2,ASSRGGSAYNEQF
TRBV5-1,13,TRBJ1-6,TRBD1,ASSLKGQGGSPLH
TRBV7-9,11,TRBJ1-2,.,ASSSAGDYGYT
TRBV19,12,TRBJ1-5,TRBD1,ASKPGGSNQPQH
TRBV11-3,14,TRBJ1-1,.,ASSLGLKGLGTEAF
TRBV5-5,14,TRBJ1-1,.,ASSTDSANMNTEAF
TRBV4-3,14,TRBJ2-7,TRBD1,ASSQDFSGQNYEQY
TRBV27,12,TRBJ2-1,.,ASSFTDYNDEQF
TRBV5-4,11,TRBJ2-5,.,ASSLGQKETQY
TRBV4-2,12,TRBJ2-2,.,ASSPWGNTGELF
TRBV7-2,13,TRBJ2-1,.,ASSDLASAYNEQF
TRBV9,14,TRBJ1-1,TRBD1,ASSGYRGRWNTEAF
TRBV4-2,12,TRBJ1-2,.,ASSQGPQVEGYT
TRBV6-2/TRBV6-3,12,TRBJ2-1,.,ASSYEGNYNEQF
TRBV4-1,11,TRBJ1-2,.,ASSQDPQGGYT
TRBV3-1/TRBV3-2,10,TRBJ2-7,.,ASSQARAGMY
TRBV11-3,12,TRBJ2-3,TRBD1,ASSLGQGMDTQY
TRBV6-5,13,TRBJ2-3,TRBD1,ASSSSGTATDTQY
TRBV6-2/TRBV6-3,14,TRBJ1-4,.,ASSFDAGRANEKLF
TRBV12-5,11,TRBJ1-4,TRBD1,ASGNRGGEKLF
TRBV9,13,TRBJ2-1,.,ASSVGGTSYNEQF
TRBV3-1/TRBV3-2,12,TRBJ2-7,TRBD1,ASSLRTGGYEQY
TRBV7-2,14,TRBJ2-1,.,ASSLGGQVPGNEQF
TRBV11-2,12,TRBJ2-5,.,ASRPLGARETQY
TRBV29-1,9,TRBJ1-4,.,SAVGGEKLF
TRBV5-4,14,TRBJ1-4,.,ASSLRGGRVNEKLF
TRBV4-3,13,TRBJ2-7,.,ASSRGMAHAYEQY
TRBV6-5,13,TRBJ2-7,.,ASRGQQGLGYEQY
TRBV5-8,12,TRBJ1-1,.,ASSRLAGPYEAF
TRBV15,14,TRBJ1-6,.,ATSRGVGGSHSPLH
TRBV19,15,TRBJ1-1,TRBD1,ASNPRTGGKMNTEAF
TRBV18,14,TRBJ1-1,TRBD1,ASSPRGTGLNTEAF
TRBV5-4,15,TRBJ2-1,TRBD2,ASSRTSGTHSRDEQF
TRBV7-8,10,TRBJ2-7,.,ATGGSSYEQY
TRBV6-5,13,TRBJ2-3,TRBD2,ASSHQREATDTQY
TRBV5-6,11,TRBJ2-5,.,ASSLNARETQY
TRBV9,11,TRBJ2-1,.,ASSVELWNEQF
TRBV4-3,14,TRBJ1-2,.,ASSQLAAGQNYGYT
TRBV27,11,TRBJ2-5,TRBD2,ASAASGEETQY
TRBV11-2,15,TRBJ1-1,TRBD1,ASSSLRTGGRKTEAF